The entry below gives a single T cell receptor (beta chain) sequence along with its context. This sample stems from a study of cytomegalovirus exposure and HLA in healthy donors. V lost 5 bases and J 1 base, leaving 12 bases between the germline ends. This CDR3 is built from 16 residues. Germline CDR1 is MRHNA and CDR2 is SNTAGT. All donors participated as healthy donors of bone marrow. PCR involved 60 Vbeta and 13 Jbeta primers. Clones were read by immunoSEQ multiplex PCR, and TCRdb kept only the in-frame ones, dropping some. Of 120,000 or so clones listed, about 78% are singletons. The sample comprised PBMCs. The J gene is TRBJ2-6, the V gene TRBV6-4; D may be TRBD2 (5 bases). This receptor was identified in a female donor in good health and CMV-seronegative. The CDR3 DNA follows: TGTGCCAGCAGTCCGGATCGAGGGTCTGGGGCCAACGTCCTGACTTTC. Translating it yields CASSPDRGSGANVLTF.